The next 20 T cell receptor beta chains were all read from a single sample in a study of Ad26.COV2.S vaccination and SARS-CoV-2 variants. The treatment is: 15 to 20 received Ad26.COV2.S at low or high dose, single or two shots; about 5 received placebo; per-sample allocation not given. The investigators took samples on day 63 after the first vaccine or placebo injection. Measured with immunoSEQ multiplex PCR; TCRdb has only the in-frame clones, and not every one. The sample has approximately 420,000 clones, about 88% seen once. Sequencing used peripheral blood, obtained in a trial of Ad26.COV2.S vaccine versus placebo. The origin of the receptors is a person aged 18-65 years who received the Ad26.COV2.S COVID-19 vaccine or a placebo.

The chain joins TRBV5-1 to TRBJ1-3; TRBD1 matches 10 bases. The CDR3 sequence is 17 residues long. The trim removed 4 bases at V and 1 base at J, leaving 8 bases unmatched. Germline lookup yields CDR1 SGHRS and CDR2 YFSETQ. CDR3 DNA sequence: TGCGCCAGCAGCACGGGGACAGGGGACAGGTCTGGAAACACCATATATTTT. Translation gives CASSTGTGDRSGNTIYF.

The V gene is TRBV5-1, the J gene TRBJ2-3; 8 bases line up with TRBD2. The CDR3 has 14 amino acids. V dropped 4 bases and J dropped 6; count of bases not matched to a gene: 7. Germline CDR1 and CDR2: SGHRS and YFSETQ. The CDR3 DNA reads as TGCGCCAGCAGCCGACTAGCGATAACGGATACGCAGTATTTT. Translating gives CASSRLAITDTQYF.

The chain carries TRBV5-6 and TRBJ1-2; the D gene is possibly TRBD1 (5 bases). With 4 bases removed from V and 8 bases from J, the gap between germline ends came to 15 bases. Germline loops: CDR1 SGHDT, CDR2 YYEEEE. This CDR3 is 13 amino acids long. The DNA of the CDR3 is TGTGCCAGCAGCCATACAGGTTCGGAAGGCTACACCTTC. This codes for CASSHTGSEGYTF.

V usage is TRBV7-8 and J usage is TRBJ1-1; tentatively, D is TRBD1 (5 bases). Germline lookup yields CDR1 SGHVS and CDR2 FQNEAQ. The ends were cut back, 3 bases at V and 8 bases at J, with 10 bases in the middle. CDR3 length: 12 amino acids. The CDR3 loop is CASSFAGQEAFF. CDR3 nucleotides: TGTGCCAGCAGCTTCGCGGGGCAGGAAGCTTTCTTT.

V gene TRBV3-1 (or the pseudogene TRBV3-2) combines with J gene TRBJ1-1; the D is unclear. The CDR3 loop spans 15 amino acids. V was pared by 5 bases and J by 1 base, with 14 bases between. The germline V gene has CDR1 LGHDT and CDR2 YNNKEL (reference sequence). Here the CDR3 DNA reads TGTGCCAGCAGCGATAAGAGCTCATCGAACACTGAAGCTTTCTTT. Residues: CASSDKSSSNTEAFF.

This rearrangement joins TRBV27 to TRBJ2-1; 7 bases are a match to TRBD1. The germline gives CDR1 MNHEY, CDR2 SMNVEV (reference sequence). J gave up 9 bases and V 2 bases, and 13 bases lay outside the gene matches. This CDR3 is 16 amino acids long. The CDR3 DNA reads as TGTGCCAGCAGTTTACGCCCCCCCCTGGCAGGGGGTGAGCAGTTCTTC. Its protein product is CASSLRPPLAGGEQFF.

The V call is TRBV5-6, the J call TRBJ1-2; no firm D call. This CDR3 contains 13 residues. Germline lookup yields CDR1 SGHDT and CDR2 YYEEEE. The ends were cut back, 2 bases at V and 7 bases at J, with 12 bases in the middle. CDR3 sequence (DNA): TGTGCCAGCAGCTTTTCACCGACTTCTGGCTACACCTTC. This codes for CASSFSPTSGYTF.

The chain recombines TRBV2 with TRBJ1-1; D is perhaps TRBD1 (6 bases). The CDR3 totals 15 residues. CDR1 is SNHLY and CDR2 is FYNNEI in the germline V gene. Trimming left V 6 bases short and J 8 bases short, with 22 bases between. CDR3 sequence: CASRRLTRTDEEAFF. CDR3 in DNA: TGTGCCAGCAGACGCCTAACCCGGACAGATGAGGAAGCTTTCTTT.

The V and J genes are TRBV9 and TRBJ2-1, with 15 bases fitting TRBD2. The CDR3 runs 17 residues. From germline, CDR1 is SGDLS and CDR2 YYNGEE. The ends lost 4 bases at V and 13 bases at J; junction bases unmatched: 15. CDR3: CASSLFPGTSGGIPQFF. Written as DNA, the CDR3 is TGTGCCAGCAGCCTTTTTCCCGGGACTAGCGGGGGGATCCCTCAGTTCTTC.

V gene TRBV19 combines with J gene TRBJ1-1; a possible D gene is TRBD1 (5 bases). This CDR3 has 14 amino acids. V lost 5 bases to trimming and J lost 2 bases, with 12 bases between them. Germline lookup yields CDR1 LNHDA and CDR2 SQIVND (reference sequence). The CDR3 sequence is CASSGRDRNTEAFF. The CDR3 bases are TGTGCCAGTAGTGGACGGGACCGAAACACTGAAGCTTTCTTT.

V gene TRBV7-2 combines with J gene TRBJ1-6; TRBD1 matches 10 bases. Losses at the gene ends were 3 bases for V and 7 bases for J; bases not matched to a gene: 3. This CDR3 contains 15 residues. Germline V gene sequence: CDR1 SGHTA, CDR2 FQGNSA. CDR3 nucleotide sequence: TGTGCCAGCAGCTTCGGGGACAGGGGAAATTCACCCCTCCACTTT. Protein: CASSFGDRGNSPLHF.

The chain carries TRBV4-1 and TRBJ2-2; TRBD1 or TRBD2 may be the D gene (5 bases each). The CDR3 loop spans 16 amino acids. Trimming removed 0 bases at V and 1 base at J, with 9 bases between. Germline V gene sequence: CDR1 MGHRA, CDR2 YSYEKL. CDR3 coding DNA: TGCGCCAGCAGCCAAGATGGGGACGAGAACACCGGGGAGCTGTTTTTT. Residues: CASSQDGDENTGELFF.

The rearrangement links TRBV6-7 to TRBJ2-7, with 10 positions matching TRBD1. TRBV6-7 is an open reading frame, and its role is uncertain. The J segment lost 9 bases and the V segment lost 6 bases, leaving 14 bases of the junction unmatched. The CDR3 loop spans 15 amino acids. For the CDR3, the DNA is TGTGCCAGCAGACGCGGGACAGGGGAACTGTTAGGGCAGTACTTC. Translated: CASRRGTGELLGQYF.

This clone was recorded once. J is TRBJ2-7 and V is TRBV7-2, with D perhaps being TRBD1 or TRBD2 (5 bases each). The CDR3 loop spans 13 amino acids. The germline V and J ends were trimmed by 5 bases and 3 bases, with 11 bases remaining between them. In germline, CDR1 is SGHTA, CDR2 FQGNSA. The CDR3 DNA reads as TGTGCCAGCAGCCCGGGGCTTGGCTACGAGCAGTACTTC. This sequence encodes CASSPGLGYEQYF.

This clone was seen a handful of times. The chain employs TRBV29-1 and TRBJ2-1; 8 nucleotides agree with TRBD1. This CDR3 contains 15 residues. CDR1 is SQVTM, CDR2 ANQGSEA, per germline. The J segment lost 8 bases and the V segment lost 5 bases, leaving 14 bases of the junction unmatched. The CDR3 bases are TGCAGCGTTTCACAGCCAGGGGGCGCCCCGGATGAGCAGTTCTTC. This translates into CSVSQPGGAPDEQFF.

The rearrangement joins TRBV10-2 to TRBJ2-1; no clear D. V was shortened by 3 bases and J by 4 bases, with 19 bases between the two germline ends. Germline V gene data show CDR1 as WSHSY and CDR2 as SAAADI. The CDR3 covers 17 residues. Here the CDR3 DNA reads TGCGCCAGCAGTGACCAGCCTTTAGACGCTTTGTACAATGAGCAGTTCTTC. This sequence encodes CASSDQPLDALYNEQFF.

The genes are TRBV27 and TRBJ2-3; the match to TRBD2 covers 8 bases. The junction had 11 bases not matched to a gene; V was cut back by 5 bases and J by 4 bases. Germline lookup yields CDR1 MNHEY and CDR2 SMNVEV (reference sequence). This CDR3 is 16 amino acids long. The CDR3 loop is CASSPGAGVASDTQYF. Here the CDR3 DNA reads TGTGCCAGCAGTCCCGGAGCGGGGGTAGCTTCAGATACGCAGTATTTT.

This sequence joins TRBV5-6 and TRBJ2-1; D unresolved. The CDR3 sequence is 12 residues long. V lost 1 base and J 7 bases, leaving 6 bases between the germline ends. CDR1 SGHDT and CDR2 YYEEEE come from the germline V gene. For the CDR3, the DNA is TGTGCCAGCAGCTTGCGAGTGAATGAGCAGTTCTTC. Encoded protein: CASSLRVNEQFF.

The chain employs TRBV3-1 (or the pseudogene TRBV3-2) and TRBJ1-4, with 7 bases matching TRBD1. The junction had 12 bases not matched to a gene; V was cut back by 4 bases and J by 7 bases. Germline V gives CDR1 LGHDT, CDR2 YNNKEL (reference sequence). The CDR3 spans 16 residues. The CDR3 DNA reads TGTGCCAGCAGCCTTACTTGGGGGACAGACGGTGAAAAACTGTTTTTT. It specifies CASSLTWGTDGEKLFF.

The rearrangement links TRBV5-1 to TRBJ2-3, with D hard to call. V was shortened by 1 base and J by 0 bases, with 12 bases between the two germline ends. The CDR3 runs to 16 residues. The germline CDR1 and CDR2 sequences are SGHRS and YFSETQ. CDR3 protein: CASSLSRVSSTDTQYF. In nucleotides, the CDR3 is TGCGCCAGCAGCTTGTCTAGGGTCTCTAGCACAGATACGCAGTATTTT.